This T cell receptor beta chain was identified during a study of CD8 T cells in Susac syndrome. Sequencing of TCR beta, carried out with a high-throughput approach, was applied to CD8+ and CD4+ T cells from the blood. The multiple sclerosis controls were treatment-naive patients, and their relapsing-remitting disease was stable or active. An amount of RNA that ranged from roughly 0.5 to 1 ug was reverse transcribed with random hexamers. The TCR beta CDR3 was amplified by immunoSEQ multiplex PCR across 54 Vbeta, 13 Jbeta. TCRdb fed the immunoSEQ multiplex PCR reads into MiXCR, producing one record per CDR3 protein. The sample carries about 300,000 distinct CDR3 sequences, 85% recorded once. The CDR3 has 16 residues. V was shortened by 7 bases and J by 4 bases, with 22 bases between the two germline ends.

The receptor's source is a human donor with multiple sclerosis. Sequencing was done on a sample of CD8+ T cells from PBMCs. The gene calls are TRBV12-3 or TRBV12-4 and TRBJ1-2, with no clear D. This chain's CDR3 is CASTMTIFPPLYGYTF. In DNA, the CDR3 is TGTGCCAGCACCATGACAATTTTCCCACCCCTCTATGGCTACACCTTC.